These T cell receptor beta chains were read from a single sample in a study of blood T cells in healthy people across ages. MiXCR, applied by TCRdb to the 5' RACE reads, yields one record per CDR3 protein. Of about 640,000 distinct CDR3 sequences in the sample, roughly two fifths were seen once. The source material was blood. The receptors shown here come from a man older than 75 in good health. Both conserved end residues are part of each CDR3. A D gene is named only where the DNA matches it firmly. Size tells how often a clone was seen (once, few, many) or the class of an expanded clone, and some rows leave it out.

>-|TRBJ1-1|TRBV3-1|-
CASSRPLGGVYTEAFF
TGTGCCAGCAGCCGGCCCCTCGGGGGCGTTTATACTGAAGCTTTCTTT
>-|TRBJ2-1|TRBV30|TRBD2
CAWSAVGRVTYNEQFF
TGTGCCTGGAGTGCCGTTGGGAGGGTTACCTACAATGAGCAGTTCTTC
>few|TRBJ2-7|TRBV5-1|TRBD1
CASSLGDRGLYEQYF
TGCGCCAGCAGCTTGGGGGACAGGGGATTATACGAGCAGTACTTC
>-|TRBJ2-3|TRBV7-9|TRBD1
CASSLGTGPDTQYF
TGTGCCAGCAGCCTGGGGACAGGGCCAGATACGCAGTATTTT
>few|TRBJ2-1|TRBV2|TRBD1
CASRFGTGAYNEQFF
TGTGCCAGCAGATTCGGGACAGGGGCCTACAATGAGCAGTTCTTC
>-|TRBJ2-6|TRBV7-9|TRBD2
CASSLVVTSGSSGANVLTF
TGTGCCAGCAGCTTAGTTGTGACTAGCGGGAGCTCTGGGGCCAACGTCCTGACTTTC
>many|TRBJ2-3|TRBV20-1|-
CSARIPDADTQYF
TGCAGTGCTAGAATCCCGGACGCAGATACGCAGTATTTT
>-|TRBJ1-4|TRBV15|-
CATSRDLQGGEKLFF
TGTGCCACCAGCAGAGATTTACAGGGCGGTGAAAAACTGTTTTTT
>-|TRBJ2-1|TRBV20-1|TRBD2
CSASGRTYNEQFF
TGCAGTGCTAGCGGGAGGACCTACAATGAGCAGTTCTTC
>-|TRBJ2-1|TRBV28|TRBD2
CASSGLAASSYNEQFF
TGTGCCAGCAGCGGACTAGCGGCCAGCTCCTACAATGAGCAGTTCTTC
>few|TRBJ2-6|TRBV11-2|-
CASTAGLRSGANVLTF
TGTGCCAGCACCGCGGGACTCCGCTCGGGGGCCAACGTCCTGACTTTC
>-|TRBJ2-7|TRBV12-3/TRBV12-4|TRBD1
CASSHTGGPYEQYF
TGTGCCAGCAGTCACACAGGGGGACCCTACGAGCAGTACTTC
>-|TRBJ1-5|TRBV7-9|-
CASSFSGADHQPQHF
TGTGCCAGCAGCTTCTCGGGGGCTGATCATCAGCCCCAGCATTTT